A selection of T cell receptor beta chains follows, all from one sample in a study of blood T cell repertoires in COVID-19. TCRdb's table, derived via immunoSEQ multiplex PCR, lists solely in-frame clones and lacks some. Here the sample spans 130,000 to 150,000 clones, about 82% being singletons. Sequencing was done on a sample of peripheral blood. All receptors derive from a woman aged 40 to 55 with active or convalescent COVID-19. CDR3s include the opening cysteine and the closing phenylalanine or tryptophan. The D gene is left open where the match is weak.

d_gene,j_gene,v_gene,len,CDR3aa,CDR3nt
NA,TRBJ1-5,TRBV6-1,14,CASSEVQMDQPQHF,TGTGCCAGCAGTGAAGTGCAGATGGATCAGCCCCAGCATTTT
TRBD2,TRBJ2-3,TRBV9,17,CASSVALTSGSTDTQYF,TGTGCCAGCAGCGTAGCACTGACTAGCGGGAGCACAGATACGCAGTATTTT
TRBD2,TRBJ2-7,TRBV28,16,CASSPSSSGGSYEQYF,TGTGCCAGCAGTCCTTCCTCAAGCGGGGGGTCATACGAGCAGTACTTC
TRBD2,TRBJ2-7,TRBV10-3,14,CATSGLAGGREQYF,TGTGCCACCTCGGGGCTAGCGGGAGGACGCGAGCAGTACTTC
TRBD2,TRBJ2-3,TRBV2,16,CASSPTGTISTDTQYF,TGTGCCAGCAGTCCAACCGGGACTATTAGCACAGATACGCAGTATTTT
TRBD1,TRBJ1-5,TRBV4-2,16,CASSQGGTGGNQPQHF,TGTGCCAGCAGCCAAGGGGGGACAGGGGGCAATCAGCCCCAGCATTTT
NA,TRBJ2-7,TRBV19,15,CASRAFRGSSYEQYF,TGTGCCAGTAGAGCCTTTCGAGGAAGCTCCTACGAGCAGTACTTC
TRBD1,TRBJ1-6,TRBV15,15,CATSREPGQASPLHF,TGTGCCACCAGCAGAGAACCGGGACAGGCTTCACCCCTCCACTTT
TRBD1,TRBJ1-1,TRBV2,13,CASSGGLNTEAFF,TGTGCCAGCTCAGGGGGCTTGAACACTGAAGCTTTCTTT
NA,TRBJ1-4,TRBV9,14,CASSVDSPNEKLFF,TGTGCCAGCAGCGTGGACAGCCCTAATGAAAAACTGTTTTTT
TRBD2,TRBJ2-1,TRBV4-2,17,CASSQDHTSGTNNEQFF,TGTGCCAGCAGCCAAGATCACACTAGCGGGACGAACAATGAGCAGTTCTTC
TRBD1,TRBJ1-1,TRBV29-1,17,CSVESGQGRPMNTEAFF,TGCAGCGTTGAATCGGGACAGGGGAGGCCCATGAACACTGAAGCTTTCTTT
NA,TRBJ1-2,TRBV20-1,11,CSALGKGGYTF,TGCAGTGCCCTCGGGAAGGGTGGCTACACCTTC
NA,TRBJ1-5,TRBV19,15,CASSISVVPSQPQHF,TGTGCCAGTAGTATCTCGGTAGTACCAAGCCAGCCCCAGCATTTT
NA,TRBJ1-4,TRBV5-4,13,CASTGGPSEKLFF,TGTGCCAGCACGGGGGGCCCCTCTGAAAAACTGTTTTTT
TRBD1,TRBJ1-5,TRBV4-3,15,CASSQGKTGGQPQHF,TGCGCCAGCAGCCAAGGAAAGACAGGGGGTCAGCCCCAGCATTTT
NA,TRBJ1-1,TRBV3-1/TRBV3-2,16,CASSQVGGARITEAFF,TGTGCCAGCAGCCAAGTTGGGGGGGCGAGGATCACTGAAGCTTTCTTT
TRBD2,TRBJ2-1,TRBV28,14,CASSSGGPYNEQFF,TGTGCCAGCAGTTCGGGAGGTCCCTACAATGAGCAGTTCTTC
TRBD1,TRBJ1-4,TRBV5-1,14,CASSDDRGNEKLFF,TGCGCCAGCAGCGACGACAGGGGGAATGAAAAACTGTTTTTT
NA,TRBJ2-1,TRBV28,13,CASRSLPYNEQFF,TGTGCCAGCAGGAGCCTACCCTACAATGAGCAGTTCTTC
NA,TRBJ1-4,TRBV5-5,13,CASSLGVGEKLFF,TGTGCCAGCAGCTTAGGGGTGGGAGAAAAACTGTTTTTT
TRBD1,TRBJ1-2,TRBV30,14,CAWSAGGTGVGYTF,TGTGCCTGGAGTGCCGGCGGGACAGGGGTCGGATACACCTTC
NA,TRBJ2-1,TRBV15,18,CATSKFIRGPRIYNEQFF,TGTGCCACCAGCAAGTTTATAAGAGGTCCACGGATCTACAATGAGCAGTTCTTC
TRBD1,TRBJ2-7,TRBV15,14,CATSRGGQGYEQYF,TGTGCCACCAGCAGAGGAGGACAGGGCTACGAGCAGTACTTC
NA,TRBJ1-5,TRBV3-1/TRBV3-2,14,CASSQRTDNQPQHF,TGTGCCAGCAGCCAACGGACAGACAATCAGCCCCAGCATTTT
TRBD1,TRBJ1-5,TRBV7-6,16,CASSLGGTASNQPQHF,TGTGCCAGCAGCTTAGGGGGGACAGCTTCTAATCAGCCCCAGCATTTT
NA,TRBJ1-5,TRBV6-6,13,CASSYVGAQPQHF,TGTGCCAGCAGTTATGTTGGGGCCCAGCCCCAGCATTTT
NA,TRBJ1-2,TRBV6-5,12,CASSPGRRSYTF,TGTGCCAGCAGCCCAGGACGGAGGAGCTACACCTTC
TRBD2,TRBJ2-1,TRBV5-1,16,CASSFQAGGNYNEQFF,TGCGCCAGCAGCTTTCAAGCGGGGGGGAACTACAATGAGCAGTTCTTC
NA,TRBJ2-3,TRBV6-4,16,CASSEFWAGDTDTQYF,TGTGCCAGCAGTGAGTTCTGGGCAGGGGACACAGATACGCAGTATTTT
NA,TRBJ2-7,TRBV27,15,CASSLLRGTDGEQYF,TGTGCCAGCAGTTTATTACGGGGAACGGATGGCGAGCAGTACTTC
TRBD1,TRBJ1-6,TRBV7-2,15,CASSLGTGMYSPLHF,TGTGCCAGCAGCCTCGGGACAGGGATGTATTCACCCCTCCACTTT
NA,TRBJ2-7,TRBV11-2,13,CASSFTTDYEQYF,TGTGCCAGCAGCTTCACTACTGACTACGAGCAGTACTTC
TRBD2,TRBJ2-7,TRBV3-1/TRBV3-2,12,CASSQGSGGKYF,TGTGCCAGCAGCCAAGGGTCGGGGGGGAAGTACTTC
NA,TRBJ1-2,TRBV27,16,CASSLNTGGVNYGYTF,TGTGCCAGCAGTTTAAATACAGGAGGGGTTAACTATGGCTACACCTTC
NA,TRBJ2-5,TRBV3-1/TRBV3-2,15,CASSLKGLGVETQYF,TGTGCCAGCAGCCTCAAGGGACTGGGGGTAGAGACCCAGTACTTC